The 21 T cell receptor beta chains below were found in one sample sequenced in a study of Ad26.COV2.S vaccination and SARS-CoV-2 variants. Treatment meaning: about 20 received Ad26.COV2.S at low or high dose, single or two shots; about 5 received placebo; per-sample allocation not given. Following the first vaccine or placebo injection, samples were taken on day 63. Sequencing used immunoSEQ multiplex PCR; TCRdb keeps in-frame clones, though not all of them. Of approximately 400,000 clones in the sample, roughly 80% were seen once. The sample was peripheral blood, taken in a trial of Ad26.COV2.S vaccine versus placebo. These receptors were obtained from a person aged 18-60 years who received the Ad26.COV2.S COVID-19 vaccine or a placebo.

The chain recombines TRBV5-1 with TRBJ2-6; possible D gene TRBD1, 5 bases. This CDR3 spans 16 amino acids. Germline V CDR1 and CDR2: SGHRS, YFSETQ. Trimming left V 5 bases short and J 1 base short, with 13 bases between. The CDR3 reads CASSSVRASGANVLTF. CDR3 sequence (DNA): TGCGCCAGCAGTTCTGTCAGGGCATCTGGGGCCAACGTCCTGACTTTC. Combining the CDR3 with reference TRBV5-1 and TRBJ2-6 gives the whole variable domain KAGVTQTPRYLIKTRGQQVTLSCSPISGHRSVSWYQQTPGQGLQFLFEYFSETQRNKGNFPGRFSGRQFSNSRSEMNVSTLELGDSALYLCASSSVRASGANVLTFGAGSRLTVL.

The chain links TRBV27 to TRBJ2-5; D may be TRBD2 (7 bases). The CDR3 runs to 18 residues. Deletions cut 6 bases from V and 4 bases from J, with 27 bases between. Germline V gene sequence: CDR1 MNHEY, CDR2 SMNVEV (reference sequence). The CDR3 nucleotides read TGTGCCAGCAGGAAGGCTGGTCTAGCAGGGAGGGGGGGAGAGACCCAGTACTTC. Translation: CASRKAGLAGRGGETQYF.

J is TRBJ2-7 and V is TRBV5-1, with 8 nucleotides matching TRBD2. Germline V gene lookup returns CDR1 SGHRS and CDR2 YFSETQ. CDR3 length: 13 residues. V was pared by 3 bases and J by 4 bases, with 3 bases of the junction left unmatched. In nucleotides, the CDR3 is TGCGCCAGCAGCTCAGCTAGCGGGTACGAGCAGTACTTC. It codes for CASSSASGYEQYF.

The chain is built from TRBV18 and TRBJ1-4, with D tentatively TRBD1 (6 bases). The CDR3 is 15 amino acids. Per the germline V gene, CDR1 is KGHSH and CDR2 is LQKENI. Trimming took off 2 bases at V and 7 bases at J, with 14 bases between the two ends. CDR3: CASSPFTGLGEKLFF. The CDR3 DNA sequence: TGTGCCAGCTCACCATTTACAGGGTTGGGTGAAAAACTGTTTTTT.

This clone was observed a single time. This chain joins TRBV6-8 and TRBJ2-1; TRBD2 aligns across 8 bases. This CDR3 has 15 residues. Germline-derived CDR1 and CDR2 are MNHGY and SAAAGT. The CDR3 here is CVSPLREGREEGQFF. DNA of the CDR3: TGTGTCTCGCCCCTTAGGGAGGGGCGGGAGGAGGGGCAGTTCTTC.

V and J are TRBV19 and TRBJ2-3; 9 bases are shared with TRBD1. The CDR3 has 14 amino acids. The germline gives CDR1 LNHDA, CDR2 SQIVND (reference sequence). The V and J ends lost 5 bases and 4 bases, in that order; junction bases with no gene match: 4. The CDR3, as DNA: TGTGCCAGTAGTCCAAGGACAGGGGCAGATACGCAGTATTTT. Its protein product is CASSPRTGADTQYF. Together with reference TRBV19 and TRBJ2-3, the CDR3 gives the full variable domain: DGGITQSPKYLFRKEGQNVTLSCEQNLNHDAMYWYRQDPGQGLRLIYYSQIVNDFQKGDIAEGYSVSREKKESFPLTVTSAQKNPTAFYLCASSPRTGADTQYFGPGTRLTVL.

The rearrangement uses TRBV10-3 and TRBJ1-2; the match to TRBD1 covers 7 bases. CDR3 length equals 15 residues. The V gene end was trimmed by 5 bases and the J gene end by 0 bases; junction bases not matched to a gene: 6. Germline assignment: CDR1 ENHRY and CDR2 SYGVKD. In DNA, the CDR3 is TGTGCCATCAGTCGGTCGGGACAGTCTAACTATGGCTACACCTTC. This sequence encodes CAISRSGQSNYGYTF.

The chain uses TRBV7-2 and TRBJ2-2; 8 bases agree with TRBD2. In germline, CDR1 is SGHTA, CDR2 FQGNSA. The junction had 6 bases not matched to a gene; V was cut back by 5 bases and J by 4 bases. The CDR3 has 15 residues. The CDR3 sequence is CASSPGGASTGELFF. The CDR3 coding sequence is TGTGCCAGCAGCCCGGGGGGGGCGAGCACCGGGGAGCTGTTTTTT. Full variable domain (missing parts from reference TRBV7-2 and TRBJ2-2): GAGVSQSPSNKVTEKGKDVELRCDPISGHTALYWYRQSLGQGLEFLIYFQGNSAPDKSGLPSDRFSAERTGGSVSTLTIQRTQQEDSAVYLCASSPGGASTGELFFGEGSRLTVL.

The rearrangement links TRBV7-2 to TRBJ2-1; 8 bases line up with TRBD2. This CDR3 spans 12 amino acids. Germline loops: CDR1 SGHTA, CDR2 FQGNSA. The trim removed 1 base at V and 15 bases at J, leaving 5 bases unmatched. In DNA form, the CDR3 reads TGTGCCAGCAGCTTAGACGCGGGGGGTCTGTTCTTC. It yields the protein CASSLDAGGLFF.

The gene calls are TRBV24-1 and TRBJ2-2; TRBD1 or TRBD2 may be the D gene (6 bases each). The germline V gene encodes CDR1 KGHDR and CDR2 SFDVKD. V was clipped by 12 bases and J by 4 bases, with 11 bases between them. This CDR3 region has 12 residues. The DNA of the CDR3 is TGTGCCGCGGGACATTTCACCGGGGAGCTGTTTTTT. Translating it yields CAAGHFTGELFF.

CDR3 loop: CASSQDRGRMETQYF. CDR3 DNA sequence: TGTGCCAGCAGCCAGGACAGGGGGCGTATGGAGACCCAGTACTTC. This chain connects TRBV5-4 to TRBJ2-5, with 11 positions matching TRBD1. V was pared by 4 bases and J by 5 bases, with 7 bases of the junction left unmatched. CDR3 length: 15 amino acids. CDR1 is SGHNT and CDR2 is YYREEE in the germline V gene (reference sequence).

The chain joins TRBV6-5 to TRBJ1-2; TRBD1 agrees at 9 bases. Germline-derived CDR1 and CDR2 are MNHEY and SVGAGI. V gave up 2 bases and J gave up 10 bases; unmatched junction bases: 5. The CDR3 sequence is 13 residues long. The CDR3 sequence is CASSYVTGGFYTF. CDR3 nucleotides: TGTGCCAGCAGTTACGTGACAGGGGGATTCTACACCTTC.

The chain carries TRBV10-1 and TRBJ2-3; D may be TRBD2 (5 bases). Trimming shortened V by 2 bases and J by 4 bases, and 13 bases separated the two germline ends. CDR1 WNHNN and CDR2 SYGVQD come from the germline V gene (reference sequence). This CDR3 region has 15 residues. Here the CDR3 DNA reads TGCGCCAGCAGTGAGCAGGCCTCCGGGGCAGATACGCAGTATTTT. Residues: CASSEQASGADTQYF.

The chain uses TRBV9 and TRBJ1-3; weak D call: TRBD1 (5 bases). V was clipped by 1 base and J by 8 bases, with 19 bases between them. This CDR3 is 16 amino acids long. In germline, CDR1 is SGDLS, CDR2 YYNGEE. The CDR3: CASSVPRDSPEDTIYF. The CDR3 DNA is TGTGCCAGCAGCGTACCCAGGGACTCCCCTGAGGACACCATATATTTT.

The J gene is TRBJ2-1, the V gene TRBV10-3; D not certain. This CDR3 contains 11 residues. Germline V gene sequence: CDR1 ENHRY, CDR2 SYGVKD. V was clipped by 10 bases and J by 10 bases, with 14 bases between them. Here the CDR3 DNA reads TGTGCCAACCCCCCCCACCAGGAGCAGTTCTTC. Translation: CANPPHQEQFF.

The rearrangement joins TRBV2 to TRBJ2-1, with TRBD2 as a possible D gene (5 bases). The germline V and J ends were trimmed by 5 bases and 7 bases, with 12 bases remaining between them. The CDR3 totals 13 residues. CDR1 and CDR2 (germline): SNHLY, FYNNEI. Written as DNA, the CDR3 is TGTGCCAGCAGTATTGGAGGAAGGAATGAGCAGTTCTTC. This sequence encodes CASSIGGRNEQFF.

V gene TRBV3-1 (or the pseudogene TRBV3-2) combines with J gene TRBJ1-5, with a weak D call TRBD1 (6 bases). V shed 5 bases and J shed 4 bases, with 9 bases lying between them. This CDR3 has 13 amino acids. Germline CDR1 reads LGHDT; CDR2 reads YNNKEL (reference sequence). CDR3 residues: CASSDRLNQPQHF. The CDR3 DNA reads TGTGCCAGCAGCGACAGGTTAAATCAGCCCCAGCATTTT.

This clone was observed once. CDR3 in amino acids: CASSLLGRDNEQFF. The CDR3 bases are TGTGCCAGCAGCTTACTCGGCAGGGACAATGAGCAGTTCTTC. V and J are TRBV7-2 and TRBJ2-1; tentative D call: TRBD1 (5 bases). Germline V gives CDR1 SGHTA, CDR2 FQGNSA. V was shortened by 2 bases and J by 5 bases, with 10 bases between the two germline ends. The CDR3 totals 14 residues. The full variable domain, rest sourced from reference TRBV7-2 and TRBJ2-1, is GAGVSQSPSNKVTEKGKDVELRCDPISGHTALYWYRQSLGQGLEFLIYFQGNSAPDKSGLPSDRFSAERTGGSVSTLTIQRTQQEDSAVYLCASSLLGRDNEQFFGPGTRLTVL.

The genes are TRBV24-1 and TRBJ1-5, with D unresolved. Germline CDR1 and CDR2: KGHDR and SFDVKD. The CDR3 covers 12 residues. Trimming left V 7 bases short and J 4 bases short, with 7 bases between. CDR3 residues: CATSVPNQPQHF. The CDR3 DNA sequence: TGTGCCACCAGCGTTCCTAATCAGCCCCAGCATTTT.

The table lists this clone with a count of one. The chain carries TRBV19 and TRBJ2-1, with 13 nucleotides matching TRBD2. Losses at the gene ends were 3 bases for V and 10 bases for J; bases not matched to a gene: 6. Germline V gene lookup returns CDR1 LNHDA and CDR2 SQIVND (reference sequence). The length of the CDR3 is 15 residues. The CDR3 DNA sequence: TGTGCCAGTAGTATTATGACTAGCGGGAGGCCGGAGCAGTTCTTC. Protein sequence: CASSIMTSGRPEQFF.

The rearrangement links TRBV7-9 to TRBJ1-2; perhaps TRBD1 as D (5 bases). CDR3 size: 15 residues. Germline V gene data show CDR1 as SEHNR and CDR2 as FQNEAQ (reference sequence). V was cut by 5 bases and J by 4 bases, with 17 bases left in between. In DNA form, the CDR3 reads TGTGCCAGCAGCCACCGGACACGAGCCACCTATGGCTACACCTTC. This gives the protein CASSHRTRATYGYTF. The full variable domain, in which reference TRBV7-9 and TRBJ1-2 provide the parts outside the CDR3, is DTGVSQNPRHKITKRGQNVTFRCDPISEHNRLYWYRQTLGQGPEFLTYFQNEAQLEKSRLLSDRFSAERPKGSFSTLEIQRTEQGDSAMYLCASSHRTRATYGYTFGSGTRLTVV.